These 11 T cell receptor beta chains were sequenced from one sample in a study of blood T cells in healthy people across ages. The second PCR ran roughly 6 to 11 cycles with a sample-barcoded 5' primer and J-beta primers. TCRdb analysed the 5' RACE reads with MiXCR anew, one entry per CDR3 protein. Of 550,000 to 700,000 distinct CDR3 sequences listed, 27% are singletons. What was sequenced was blood. The source of these receptors is a woman between 70 and 85 years old in good health.

The chain links TRBV6-2 or TRBV6-3 to TRBJ1-1; D is undetermined. The germline V and J ends were trimmed by 1 base and 0 bases, with 12 bases remaining between them. Germline CDR1 MNHEY, CDR2 SVGEGT. The length of the CDR3 is 16 residues. Here the CDR3 DNA reads TGTGCCAGCAGTTACTTCCCGACAAGCATGAACACTGAAGCTTTCTTT. Amino acid sequence: CASSYFPTSMNTEAFF.

This chain uses TRBV20-1 with TRBJ2-2; D might be TRBD1 (5 bases). Trimming took off 1 base at V and 0 bases at J, with 12 bases between the two ends. The CDR3 extends over 16 amino acids. Germline CDR1 reads DFQATT; CDR2 reads SNEGSKA (reference sequence). The CDR3 region has the DNA TGCAGTGCTAGAGGGGGCGGACATTCGAACACCGGGGAGCTGTTTTTT. Encoded protein: CSARGGGHSNTGELFF.

The J gene is TRBJ1-2, the V gene TRBV20-1; TRBD1 is a possible D gene (5 bases). Germline loops: CDR1 DFQATT, CDR2 SNEGSKA (reference sequence). The V end lost 3 bases, the J end lost 4 bases, and 9 bases lay between the germline ends. The CDR3 is made up of 12 amino acids. The DNA for the CDR3 is TGCAGTGCTAGCGGGGGAAGCTATGGCTACACCTTC. Translated: CSASGGSYGYTF.

The chain is built from TRBV9 and TRBJ2-1; no reliable D call. This CDR3 comprises 14 residues. Germline assignment: CDR1 SGDLS and CDR2 YYNGEE. V was shortened by 3 bases and J by 0 bases, with 7 bases between the two germline ends. CDR3 protein: CASSGWDSYNEQFF. Written as DNA, the CDR3 is TGTGCCAGCAGCGGTTGGGACTCCTACAATGAGCAGTTCTTC.

This rearrangement joins TRBV7-9 to TRBJ1-2; D might be TRBD1 (5 bases). The CDR3 length is 14 residues. Germline values: CDR1 SEHNR, CDR2 FQNEAQ (reference sequence). V was cut by 5 bases and J by 9 bases, with 19 bases left in between. CDR3 in DNA: TGTGCCAGCAGCCCATGGGCAGGGCGGGGAAGCTACACCTTC. This sequence encodes CASSPWAGRGSYTF.

A few counts support this clonotype. The CDR3 ends on some other residue instead of the conserved phenylalanine or tryptophan, so this is likely a read error. This sequence joins TRBV12-3 or TRBV12-4 and TRBJ2-4, with no clear D. Between the trimmed V and J ends, which lost 5 bases and 9 bases, there was a span of 11 bases. There are 12 residues in the CDR3. CDR3 in DNA: TGTGCCAGCAGTCCAAGTACGAGCATTCAGTACCTC. It specifies CASSPSTSIQYL.

V and J are TRBV20-1 and TRBJ2-1, with 8 bases identical to TRBD2. This CDR3 is built from 15 residues. V lost 5 bases, J lost 2 bases, and 8 bases stayed unmatched. In germline, CDR1 is DFQATT, CDR2 SNEGSKA (reference sequence). The CDR3 DNA follows: TGCAGTGCTTTGAGCGGGAGCTCAGCCTACAATGAGCAGTTCTTC. Translation gives CSALSGSSAYNEQFF.

The chain has TRBV6-2 or TRBV6-3 and TRBJ1-2, with D perhaps TRBD1 (5 bases). Trimming took off 4 bases at V and 4 bases at J, with 10 bases between the two ends. This CDR3 region has 13 residues. Germline V CDR1 and CDR2: MNHEY, SVGEGT. The chain's CDR3 is CASSSGFFYGYTF. The CDR3 coding sequence is TGTGCCAGCAGTTCAGGGTTTTTCTATGGCTACACCTTC.

The V gene is TRBV10-2, the J gene TRBJ2-1; the match to TRBD2 covers 9 bases. The length of the CDR3 is 15 residues. From germline, CDR1 is WSHSY and CDR2 SAAADI. V was pared by 2 bases and J by 2 bases, with 1 base of the junction left unmatched. The CDR3 sequence is CASSEASGAYNEQFF. The CDR3 DNA reads TGCGCCAGCAGTGAGGCTAGCGGGGCCTACAATGAGCAGTTCTTC.

This clonotype occurred a few times. V is TRBV5-1 and J is TRBJ2-5; D ambiguous. The germline V and J ends were trimmed by 6 bases and 2 bases, with 11 bases remaining between them. CDR3 length equals 13 residues. CDR1 and CDR2 from the germline V gene are SGHRS and YFSETQ. The CDR3 sequence: CASTASPQETQYF. For the CDR3, the DNA is TGCGCCAGCACTGCCAGCCCTCAAGAGACCCAGTACTTC.

The rearrangement uses TRBV6-5 and TRBJ1-6; possible D gene TRBD1, 5 bases. In germline, CDR1 is MNHEY, CDR2 SVGAGI. With 0 bases removed from V and 4 bases from J, the gap between germline ends came to 10 bases. CDR3 length equals 16 residues. CDR3 loop: CASSYSGRAYNSPLHF. The DNA for the CDR3 is TGTGCCAGCAGTTACTCCGGCAGGGCATATAATTCACCCCTCCACTTT.